The subject of this entry is one T cell receptor beta chain. It lacks a known antigen. No much larger clone exists at a distance of one base, and base qualities are not known. The data were taken from a study of PD-1 blockade in classical Hodgkin lymphoma (dated by TCRdb to 2018 to 2020). At the level of the whole study: Nivolumab dosing was 3 mg/kg intravenously every 2 weeks, continuing until either disease progression or unacceptable toxicity. A peripheral blood immune signature of response to PD-1 blockade in classical Hodgkin lymphoma was defined using TCR beta sequencing and CyTOF.

What the work shows at the level of the full study, not this receptor alone: The study covered only a single clinical trial cohort, and the causes of the repertoire differences, possibly disease activity or prior therapy, were still not defined. Diversity was lower in patients who began nivolumab less than 1 year after ASCT, so these patients were left out of later analyses to avoid confounding by immune reconstitution. CD4+ but not CD8+ TCR diversity rose significantly by C4D1 (p=0.0027 vs p=0.16), most apparent in complete responders (p=0.02). Baseline TCR diversity was reported to be lower in newly diagnosed patients than in healthy donors, and even lower in relapsed/refractory patients. Trial patients achieving complete response had baseline diversity similar to newly diagnosed patients, whereas partial responders and progressors had significantly lower diversity.

The Qiagen DNeasy kit was used to extract genomic DNA from unsorted PBMCs and from the negatively selected CD4+ and CD8+ fractions. Amplification of TCR beta CDR3 regions was done by immunoSEQ multiplex PCR with primers that anneal to V and J segments. A synthetic immune receptor repertoire was used to minimize amplification bias, and any remaining bias was removed computationally after sequencing. In the authors' own workflow: Repertoire diversity was quantified as the Shannon entropy index using custom Python scripts. The unsorted, CD4+ and CD8+ repertoires were each analyzed separately, with the exception of combined analyses, where CD4+ and CD8+ sequences were merged in silico. A clone counted as expanded when the clone's frequency after treatment rose at least 2-fold relative to C1D1, and clones undetected at baseline were given a pseudocount of 0.5. Clones with 0 or 1 copy at C1D1 were classified as singleton clones, and clones with 2 or more copies were classified as non-singleton clones. By matching protein sequences in sorted samples from the same patient, clones expanded in unsorted samples were annotated as CD4+, CD8+ or unknown. Wilcoxon tests on paired samples were used to test diversity changes from C1D1 to C4D1. The immuneACCESS repertoire file appears here via TCRdb, limited to in-frame rearrangements. These files lack a portion of the clones; in checked studies, under half of the deficit traces to unresolved V genes, and the cause of the others is not known. The V and J calls and clone size come from that table; D and trimming were worked out from the DNA. This sample holds around 7,500 clones; 60% to 85% were observed only once. The ten largest clones represent 30% to 35% of the sample.

The time point label corresponds to: cycle 2 day 1 (C2D1) of nivolumab. All trial patients had relapsed after autologous stem cell transplantation, with cohorts A, B and C differing in prior brentuximab vedotin exposure. The trial cohort included more than 55 patients with relapsed/refractory classical Hodgkin lymphoma, and each patient had a best overall response of complete response, partial response or progressive disease. Trial patients were treated with single-agent nivolumab in the multi-cohort phase II CheckMate 205 trial. An independent review committee assessed best overall response using the 2007 International Working Group response criteria. Trial PBMCs were collected just before the start of nivolumab (C1D1) and during therapy at cycle 2 day 1 and cycle 4 day 1. Peripheral blood was collected in 8 mL Vacutainer Cell Preparation Tubes, from which PBMCs were isolated by centrifugation and then cryopreserved.

Germline trimming: 3 bases from V, 4 bases from J; junction bases outside gene matches: 10. Inclusive of the bounding cysteine and phenylalanine, the CDR3 is 17 residues long. Only CDR3 DNA remains: 51 bases, in frame from the first base. The germline V gene yields SGHTA for CDR1 and FQGNSA for CDR2. This clonotype was sampled from a human donor with classical Hodgkin lymphoma. Sequences were derived from peripheral blood mononuclear cells (PBMCs), sampled before the second cycle of nivolumab. The chain uses TRBV7-2 and TRBJ2-3, with TRBD2 matching 10 junction bases. The sequence in DNA is TGTGCCAGCAGCTTGGGGATGCTAGCGGGGGTCGCAGATACGCAGTATTTT. Translated, this is CASSLGMLAGVADTQYF.